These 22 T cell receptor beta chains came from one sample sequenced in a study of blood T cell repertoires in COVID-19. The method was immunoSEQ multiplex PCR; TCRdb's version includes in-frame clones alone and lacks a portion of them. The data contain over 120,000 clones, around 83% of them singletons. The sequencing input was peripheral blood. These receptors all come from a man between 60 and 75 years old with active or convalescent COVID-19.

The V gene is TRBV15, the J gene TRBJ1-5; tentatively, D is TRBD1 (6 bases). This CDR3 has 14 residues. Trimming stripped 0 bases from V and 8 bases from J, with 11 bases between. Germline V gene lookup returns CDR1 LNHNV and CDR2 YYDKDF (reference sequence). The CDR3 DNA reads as TGTGCCACCAGCAGAGATCAGGGGTTGGAGCCCCAGCATTTT. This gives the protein CATSRDQGLEPQHF.

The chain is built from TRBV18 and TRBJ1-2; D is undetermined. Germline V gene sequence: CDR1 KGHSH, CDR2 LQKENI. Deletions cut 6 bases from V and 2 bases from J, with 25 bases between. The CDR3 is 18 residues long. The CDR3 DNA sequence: TGTGCCAGCTCGCTGTCGAGACTGGCGTCCCGTTCAAACTATGGCTACACCTTC. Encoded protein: CASSLSRLASRSNYGYTF. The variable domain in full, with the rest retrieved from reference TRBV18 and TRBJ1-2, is NAGVMQNPRHLVRRRGQEARLRCSPMKGHSHVYWYRQLPEEGLKFMVYLQKENIIDESGMPKERFSAEFPKEGPSILRIQQVVRGDSAAYFCASSLSRLASRSNYGYTFGSGTRLTVV.

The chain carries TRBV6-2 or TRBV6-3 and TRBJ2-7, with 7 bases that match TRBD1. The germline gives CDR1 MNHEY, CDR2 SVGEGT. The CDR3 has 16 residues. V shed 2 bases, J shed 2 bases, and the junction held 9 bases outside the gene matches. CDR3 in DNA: TGTGCCAGCAGTTACCCAGGGGGACAGATCACCTACGAGCAGTACTTC. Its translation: CASSYPGGQITYEQYF.

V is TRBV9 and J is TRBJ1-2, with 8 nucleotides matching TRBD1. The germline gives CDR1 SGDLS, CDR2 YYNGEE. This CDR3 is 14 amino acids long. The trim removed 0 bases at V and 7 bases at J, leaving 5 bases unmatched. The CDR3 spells CASSVVTGGGGYTF. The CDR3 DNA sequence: TGTGCCAGCAGCGTAGTTACAGGGGGAGGTGGCTACACCTTC.

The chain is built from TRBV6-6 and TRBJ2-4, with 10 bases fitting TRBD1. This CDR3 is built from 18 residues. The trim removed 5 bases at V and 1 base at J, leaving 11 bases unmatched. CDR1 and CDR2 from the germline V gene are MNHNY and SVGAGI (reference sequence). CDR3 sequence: CASSQRQGARGAKNIQYF. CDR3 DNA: TGTGCCAGCAGTCAACGACAGGGGGCGCGGGGTGCCAAAAACATTCAGTACTTC.

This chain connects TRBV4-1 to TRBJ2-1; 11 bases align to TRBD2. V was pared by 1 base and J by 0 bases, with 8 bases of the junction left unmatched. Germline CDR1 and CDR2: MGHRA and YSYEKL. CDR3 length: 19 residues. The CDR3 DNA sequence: TGCGCCAGCAGCCAAGTCCTAGCGGGAGGACCCCTCTCCTACAATGAGCAGTTCTTC. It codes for CASSQVLAGGPLSYNEQFF.

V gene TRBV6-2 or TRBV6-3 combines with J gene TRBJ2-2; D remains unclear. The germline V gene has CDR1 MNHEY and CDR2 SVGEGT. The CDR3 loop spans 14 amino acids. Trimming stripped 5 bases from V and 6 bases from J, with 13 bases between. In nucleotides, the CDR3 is TGTGCCAGCAGTAAGCTAGTTCCCCCCGGGGAGCTGTTTTTT. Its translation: CASSKLVPPGELFF.

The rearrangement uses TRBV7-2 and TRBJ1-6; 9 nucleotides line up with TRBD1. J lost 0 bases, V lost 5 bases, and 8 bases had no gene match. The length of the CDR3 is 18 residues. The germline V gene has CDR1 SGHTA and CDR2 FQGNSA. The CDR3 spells CASSLRTGAFSYNSPLHF. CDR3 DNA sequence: TGTGCCAGCAGCCTCAGGACAGGGGCCTTCTCCTATAATTCACCCCTCCACTTT.

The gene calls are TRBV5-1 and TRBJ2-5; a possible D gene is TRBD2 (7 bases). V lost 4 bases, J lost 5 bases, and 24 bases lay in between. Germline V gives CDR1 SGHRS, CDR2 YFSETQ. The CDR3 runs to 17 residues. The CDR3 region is CASSRWRGPGEGETQYF. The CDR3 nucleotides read TGCGCCAGCAGCCGGTGGCGTGGGCCAGGGGAGGGGGAGACCCAGTACTTC.

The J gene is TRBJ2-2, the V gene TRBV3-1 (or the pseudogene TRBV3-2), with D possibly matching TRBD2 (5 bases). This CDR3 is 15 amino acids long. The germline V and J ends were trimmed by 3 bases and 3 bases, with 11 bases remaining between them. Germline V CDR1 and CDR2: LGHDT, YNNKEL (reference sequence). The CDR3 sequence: CASSQPRRDTGELFF. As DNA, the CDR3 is TGTGCCAGCAGCCAGCCTAGGCGGGACACCGGGGAGCTGTTTTTT.

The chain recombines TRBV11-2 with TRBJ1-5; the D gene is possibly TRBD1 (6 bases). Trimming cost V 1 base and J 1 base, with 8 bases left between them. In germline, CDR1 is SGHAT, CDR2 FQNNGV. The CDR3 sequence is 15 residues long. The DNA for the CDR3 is TGTGCCAGCAGCTTAGCAGGACAGAGCAATCAGCCCCAGCATTTT. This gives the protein CASSLAGQSNQPQHF.

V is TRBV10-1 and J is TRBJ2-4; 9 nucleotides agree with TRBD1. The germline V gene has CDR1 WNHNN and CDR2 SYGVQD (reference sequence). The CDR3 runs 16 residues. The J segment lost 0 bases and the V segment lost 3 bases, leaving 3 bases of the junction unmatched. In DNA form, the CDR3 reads TGCGCCAGCAGTGACCGGACAGGGGTAGCCAAAAACATTCAGTACTTC. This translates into CASSDRTGVAKNIQYF.

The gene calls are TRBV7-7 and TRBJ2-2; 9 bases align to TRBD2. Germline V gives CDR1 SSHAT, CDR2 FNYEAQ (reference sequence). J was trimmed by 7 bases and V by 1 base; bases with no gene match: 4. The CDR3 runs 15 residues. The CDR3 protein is CASSLGVAGVGELFF. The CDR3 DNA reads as TGTGCCAGCAGCTTAGGAGTAGCGGGAGTCGGGGAGCTGTTTTTT.

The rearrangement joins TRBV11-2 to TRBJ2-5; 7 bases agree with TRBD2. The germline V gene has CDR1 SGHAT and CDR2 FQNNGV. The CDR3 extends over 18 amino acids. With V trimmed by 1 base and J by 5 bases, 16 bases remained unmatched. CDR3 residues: CASSLVRMTSPIKETQYF. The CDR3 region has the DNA TGTGCCAGCAGCTTAGTCCGAATGACTAGCCCCATCAAGGAGACCCAGTACTTC.

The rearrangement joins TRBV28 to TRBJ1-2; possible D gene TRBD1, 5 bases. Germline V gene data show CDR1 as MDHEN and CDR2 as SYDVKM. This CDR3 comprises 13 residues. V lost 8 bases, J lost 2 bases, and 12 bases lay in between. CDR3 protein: CASAPAGNYGYTF. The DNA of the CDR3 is TGTGCCAGCGCGCCAGCAGGGAACTATGGCTACACCTTC.

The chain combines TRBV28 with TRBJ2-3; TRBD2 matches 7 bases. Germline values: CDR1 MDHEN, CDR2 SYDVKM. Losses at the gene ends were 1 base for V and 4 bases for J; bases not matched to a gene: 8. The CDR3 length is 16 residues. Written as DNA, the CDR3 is TGTGCCAGCAGTTTATCCGGGGGAGGGTCCCCAGATACGCAGTATTTT. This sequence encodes CASSLSGGGSPDTQYF.

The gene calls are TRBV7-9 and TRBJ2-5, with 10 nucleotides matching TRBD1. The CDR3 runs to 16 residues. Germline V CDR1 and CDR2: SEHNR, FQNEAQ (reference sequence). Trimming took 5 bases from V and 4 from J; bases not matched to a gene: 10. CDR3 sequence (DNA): TGTGCCAGCAGCGCGACCGGGACAGGGGTGGCAGAGACCCAGTACTTC. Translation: CASSATGTGVAETQYF.

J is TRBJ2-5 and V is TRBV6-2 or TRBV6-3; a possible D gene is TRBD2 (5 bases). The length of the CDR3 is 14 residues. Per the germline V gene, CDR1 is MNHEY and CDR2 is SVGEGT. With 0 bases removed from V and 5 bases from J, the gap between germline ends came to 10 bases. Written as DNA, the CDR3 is TGTGCCAGCAGTTACTCCGGGATAGTGGAGACCCAGTACTTC. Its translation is CASSYSGIVETQYF.

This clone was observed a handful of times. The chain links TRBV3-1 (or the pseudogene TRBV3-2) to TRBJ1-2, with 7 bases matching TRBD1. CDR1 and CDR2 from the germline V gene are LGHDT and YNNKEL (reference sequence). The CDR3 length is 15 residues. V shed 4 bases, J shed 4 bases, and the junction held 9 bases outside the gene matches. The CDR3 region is CASSLRTDRIYGYTF. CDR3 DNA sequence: TGTGCCAGCAGCCTCCGGACGGACAGGATCTATGGCTACACCTTC.

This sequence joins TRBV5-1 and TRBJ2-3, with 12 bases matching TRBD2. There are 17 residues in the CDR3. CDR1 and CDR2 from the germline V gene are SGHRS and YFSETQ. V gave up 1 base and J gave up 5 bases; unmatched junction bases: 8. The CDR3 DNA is TGCGCCAGCAGCTTGCTCACTAGCGGGGGGATACGAGATACGCAGTATTTT. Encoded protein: CASSLLTSGGIRDTQYF.

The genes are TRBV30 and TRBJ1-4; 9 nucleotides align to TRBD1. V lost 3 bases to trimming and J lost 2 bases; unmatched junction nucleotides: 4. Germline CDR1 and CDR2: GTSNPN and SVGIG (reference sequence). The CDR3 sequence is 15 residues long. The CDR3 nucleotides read TGTGCCTGGAGCGCCGGGACAGGGACTAATGAAAAACTGTTTTTT. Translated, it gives CAWSAGTGTNEKLFF.

This CDR3 reads CASSLRGPNTEAFF. DNA for the CDR3: TGTGCCAGCAGTTTAAGGGGTCCGAACACTGAAGCTTTCTTT. The chain uses TRBV2 and TRBJ1-1; maybe TRBD1 (5 bases). Deletions cut 5 bases from V and 1 base from J, with 11 bases between. The CDR3 spans 14 residues. CDR1 is SNHLY and CDR2 is FYNNEI in the germline V gene. Supplemented by reference TRBV2 and TRBJ1-1, the full variable domain reads EPEVTQTPSHQVTQMGQEVILRCVPISNHLYFYWYRQILGQKVEFLVSFYNNEISEKSEIFDDQFSVERPDGSNFTLKIRSTKLEDSAMYFCASSLRGPNTEAFFGQGTRLTVV.